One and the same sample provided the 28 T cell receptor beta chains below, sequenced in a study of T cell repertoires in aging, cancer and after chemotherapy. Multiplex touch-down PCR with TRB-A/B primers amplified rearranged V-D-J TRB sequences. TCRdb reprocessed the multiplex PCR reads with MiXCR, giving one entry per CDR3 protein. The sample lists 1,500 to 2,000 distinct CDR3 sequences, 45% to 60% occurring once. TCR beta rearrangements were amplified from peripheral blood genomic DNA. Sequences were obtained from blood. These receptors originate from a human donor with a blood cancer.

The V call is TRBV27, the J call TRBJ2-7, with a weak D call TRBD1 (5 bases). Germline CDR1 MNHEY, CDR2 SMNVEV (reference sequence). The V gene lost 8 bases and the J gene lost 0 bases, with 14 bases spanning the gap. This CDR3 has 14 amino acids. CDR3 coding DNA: TGTGCCAGCTCACTAAAGGGGTACTCCTACGAGCAGTACTTC. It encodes CASSLKGYSYEQYF.

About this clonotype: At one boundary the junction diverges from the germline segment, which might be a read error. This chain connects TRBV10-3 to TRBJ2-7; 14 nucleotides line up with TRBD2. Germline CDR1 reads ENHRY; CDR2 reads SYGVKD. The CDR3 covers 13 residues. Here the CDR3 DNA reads TGTGCCATCATGGAGACTAGCGGGAGGGCAATCCACTTC. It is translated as CAIMETSGRAIHF.

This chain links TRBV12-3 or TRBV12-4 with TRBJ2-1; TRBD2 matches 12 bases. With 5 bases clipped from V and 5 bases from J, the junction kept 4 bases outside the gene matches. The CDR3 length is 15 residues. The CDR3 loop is CASSRTSGTHNEQFF. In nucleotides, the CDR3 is TGTGCCAGCAGTCGGACTAGCGGGACCCACAATGAGCAGTTCTTC.

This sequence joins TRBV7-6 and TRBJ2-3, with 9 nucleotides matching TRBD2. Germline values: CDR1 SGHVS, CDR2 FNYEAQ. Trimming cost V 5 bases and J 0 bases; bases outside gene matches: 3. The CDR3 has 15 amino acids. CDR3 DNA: TGTGCCAGCAGCCAAAGCGGGAGGAGCACAGATACGCAGTATTTT. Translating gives CASSQSGRSTDTQYF. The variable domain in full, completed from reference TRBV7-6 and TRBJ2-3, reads GAGVSQSPRYKVTKRGQDVALRCDPISGHVSLYWYRQALGQGPEFLTYFNYEAQQDKSGLPNDRFSAERPEGSISTLTIQRTEQRDSAMYRCASSQSGRSTDTQYFGPGTRLTVL.

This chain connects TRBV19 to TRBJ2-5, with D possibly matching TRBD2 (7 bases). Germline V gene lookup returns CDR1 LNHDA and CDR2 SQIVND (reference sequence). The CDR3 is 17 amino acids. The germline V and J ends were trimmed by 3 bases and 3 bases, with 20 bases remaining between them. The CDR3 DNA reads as TGTGCCAGTAGTATCCGGGTTGGGGGGAGGGACAAAGAGACCCAGTACTTC. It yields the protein CASSIRVGGRDKETQYF.

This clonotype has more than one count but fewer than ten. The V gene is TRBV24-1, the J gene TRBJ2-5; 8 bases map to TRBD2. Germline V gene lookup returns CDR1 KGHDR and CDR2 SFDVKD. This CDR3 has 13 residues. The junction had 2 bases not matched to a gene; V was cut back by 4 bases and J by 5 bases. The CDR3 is CATSEAGAETQYF. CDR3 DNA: TGTGCCACCAGTGAAGCGGGAGCTGAGACCCAGTACTTC.

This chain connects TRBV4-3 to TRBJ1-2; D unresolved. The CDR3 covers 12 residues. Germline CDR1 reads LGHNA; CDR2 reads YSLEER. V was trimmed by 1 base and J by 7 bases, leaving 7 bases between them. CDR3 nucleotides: TGCGCCAGCAGCCAAGGTCAAGGTGGCTACACCTTC. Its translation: CASSQGQGGYTF.

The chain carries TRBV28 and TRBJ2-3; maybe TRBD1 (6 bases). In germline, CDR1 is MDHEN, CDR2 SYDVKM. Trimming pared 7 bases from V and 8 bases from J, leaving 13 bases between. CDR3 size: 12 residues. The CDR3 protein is CASTPPRGTQYF. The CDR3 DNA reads TGTGCCAGCACGCCCCCCAGGGGTACGCAGTATTTT.

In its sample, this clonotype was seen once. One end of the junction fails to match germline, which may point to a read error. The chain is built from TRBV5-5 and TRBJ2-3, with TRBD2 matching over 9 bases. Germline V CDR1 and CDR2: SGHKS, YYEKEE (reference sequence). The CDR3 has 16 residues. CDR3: CATTGGGRASTDTQYF. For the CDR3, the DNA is TGCGCCACCACCGGAGGCGGGAGGGCTAGCACAGATACGCAGTATTTT.

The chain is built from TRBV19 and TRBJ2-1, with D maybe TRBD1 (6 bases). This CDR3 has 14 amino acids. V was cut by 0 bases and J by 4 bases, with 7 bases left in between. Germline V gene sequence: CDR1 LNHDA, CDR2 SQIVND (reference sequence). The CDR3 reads CASSIDQGYNEQFF. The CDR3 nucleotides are TGTGCCAGTAGTATAGACCAGGGGTACAATGAGCAGTTCTTC.

CDR3 residues: CASSLSPGLPVGETQYF. Here the CDR3 DNA reads TGTGCCAGCAGCTTGTCCCCAGGGCTGCCGGTTGGAGAGACCCAGTACTTC. This chain uses TRBV5-5 with TRBJ2-5; TRBD1 is a possible D gene (5 bases). V gave up 1 base and J gave up 4 bases, with 20 bases separating them. This CDR3 is built from 17 residues. CDR1 is SGHKS, CDR2 YYEKEE, per germline (reference sequence).

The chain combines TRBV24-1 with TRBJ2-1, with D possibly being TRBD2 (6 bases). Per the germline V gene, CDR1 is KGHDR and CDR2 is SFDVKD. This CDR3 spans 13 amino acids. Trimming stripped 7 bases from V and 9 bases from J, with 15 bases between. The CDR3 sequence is CATRGLPGGEQFF. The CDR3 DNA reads TGTGCCACCAGAGGACTACCCGGGGGTGAGCAGTTCTTC.

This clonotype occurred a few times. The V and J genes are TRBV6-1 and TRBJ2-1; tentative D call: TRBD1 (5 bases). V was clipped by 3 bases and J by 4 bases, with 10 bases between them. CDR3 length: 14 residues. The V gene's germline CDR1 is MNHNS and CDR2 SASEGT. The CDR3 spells CASSDVGEYNEQFF. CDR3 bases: TGTGCCAGCAGTGACGTAGGGGAATACAATGAGCAGTTCTTC.

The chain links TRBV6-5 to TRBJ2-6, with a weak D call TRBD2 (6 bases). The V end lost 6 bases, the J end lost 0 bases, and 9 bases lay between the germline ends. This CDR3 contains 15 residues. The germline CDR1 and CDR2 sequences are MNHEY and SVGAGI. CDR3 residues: CASRRLGSGANVLTF. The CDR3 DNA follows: TGTGCCAGCAGACGACTAGGCTCTGGGGCCAACGTCCTGACTTTC.

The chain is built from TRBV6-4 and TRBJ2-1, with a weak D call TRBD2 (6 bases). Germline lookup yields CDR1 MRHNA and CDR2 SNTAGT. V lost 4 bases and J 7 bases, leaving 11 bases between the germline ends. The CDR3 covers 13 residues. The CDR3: CASSGGIGNEQFF. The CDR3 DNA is TGTGCCAGCAGTGGCGGGATAGGGAATGAGCAGTTCTTC.

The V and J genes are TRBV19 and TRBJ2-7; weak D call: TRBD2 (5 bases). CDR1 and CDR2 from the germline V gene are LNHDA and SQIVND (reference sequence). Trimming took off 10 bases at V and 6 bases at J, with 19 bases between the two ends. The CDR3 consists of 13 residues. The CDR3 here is CATLGASRREQYF. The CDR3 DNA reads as TGTGCCACCCTGGGAGCCAGTAGGCGCGAGCAGTACTTC.

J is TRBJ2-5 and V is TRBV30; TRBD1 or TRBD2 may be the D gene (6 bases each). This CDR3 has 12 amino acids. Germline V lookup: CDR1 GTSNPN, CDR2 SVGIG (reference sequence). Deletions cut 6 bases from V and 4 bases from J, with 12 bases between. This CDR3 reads CACRGPGETQYF. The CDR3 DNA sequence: TGTGCCTGCCGGGGGCCCGGAGAGACCCAGTACTTC.

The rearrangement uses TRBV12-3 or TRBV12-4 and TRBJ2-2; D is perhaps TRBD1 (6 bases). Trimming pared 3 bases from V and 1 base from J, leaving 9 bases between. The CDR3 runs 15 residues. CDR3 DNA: TGTGCCAGCAGTTTTCAGGACAGGAACACCGGGGAGCTGTTTTTT. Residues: CASSFQDRNTGELFF.

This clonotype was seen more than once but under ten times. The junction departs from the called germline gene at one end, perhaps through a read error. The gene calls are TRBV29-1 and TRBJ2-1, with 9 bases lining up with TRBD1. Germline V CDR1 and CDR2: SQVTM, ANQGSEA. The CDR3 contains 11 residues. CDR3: CSVEEGQGAVF. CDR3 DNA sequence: TGCAGCGTTGAAGAGGGACAGGGAGCGGTCTTC.

The CDR3, as DNA: TGTGCCAGCAGTTACCCGGGACTAGCGGGGAACACCGGGGAGCTGTTTTTT. Residues: CASSYPGLAGNTGELFF. The genes are TRBV6-2 or TRBV6-3 and TRBJ2-2, with 12 bases identical to TRBD2. Germline CDR1 and CDR2: MNHEY and SVGEGT. This CDR3 has 17 amino acids. The trim removed 2 bases at V and 1 base at J, leaving 2 bases unmatched.

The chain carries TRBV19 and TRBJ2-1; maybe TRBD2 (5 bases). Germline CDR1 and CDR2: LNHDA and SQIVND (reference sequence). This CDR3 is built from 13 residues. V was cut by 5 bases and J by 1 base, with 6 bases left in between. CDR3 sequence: CASSRGSYNEQFF. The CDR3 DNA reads TGTGCCAGTAGTCGAGGGTCCTACAATGAGCAGTTCTTC.

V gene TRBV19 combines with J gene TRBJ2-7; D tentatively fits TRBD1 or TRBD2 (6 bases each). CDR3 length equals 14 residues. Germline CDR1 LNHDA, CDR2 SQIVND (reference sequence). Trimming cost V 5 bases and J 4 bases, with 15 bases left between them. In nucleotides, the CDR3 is TGTGCCAGTAGTTCGGACCCGGGGGCTTACGAGCAGTACTTC. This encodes CASSSDPGAYEQYF.

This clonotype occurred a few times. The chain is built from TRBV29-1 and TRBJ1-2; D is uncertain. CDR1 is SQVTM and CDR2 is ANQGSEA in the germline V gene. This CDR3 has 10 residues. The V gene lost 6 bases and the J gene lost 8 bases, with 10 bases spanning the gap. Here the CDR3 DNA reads TGCAGCGTCTTCCTGGACGGCTACACCTTC. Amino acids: CSVFLDGYTF.

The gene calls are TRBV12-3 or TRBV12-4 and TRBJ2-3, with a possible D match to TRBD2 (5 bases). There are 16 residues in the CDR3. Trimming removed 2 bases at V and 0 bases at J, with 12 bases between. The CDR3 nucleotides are TGTGCCAGCAGTTTAAGACTACCTGCTAGCACAGATACGCAGTATTTT. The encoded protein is CASSLRLPASTDTQYF.

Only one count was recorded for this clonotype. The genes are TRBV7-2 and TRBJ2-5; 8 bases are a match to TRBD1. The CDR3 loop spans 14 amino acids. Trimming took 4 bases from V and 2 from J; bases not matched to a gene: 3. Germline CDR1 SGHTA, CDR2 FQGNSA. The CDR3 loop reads CASSSGQAQETQYF. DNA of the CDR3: TGTGCCAGCAGCTCGGGACAGGCACAAGAGACCCAGTACTTC.

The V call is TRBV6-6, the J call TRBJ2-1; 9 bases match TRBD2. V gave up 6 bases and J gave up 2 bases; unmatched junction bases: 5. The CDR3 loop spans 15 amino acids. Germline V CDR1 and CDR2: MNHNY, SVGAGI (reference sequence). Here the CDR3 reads CASRSREGAYNEQFF. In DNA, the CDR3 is TGTGCCAGCAGGTCGCGGGAGGGCGCCTACAATGAGCAGTTCTTC.

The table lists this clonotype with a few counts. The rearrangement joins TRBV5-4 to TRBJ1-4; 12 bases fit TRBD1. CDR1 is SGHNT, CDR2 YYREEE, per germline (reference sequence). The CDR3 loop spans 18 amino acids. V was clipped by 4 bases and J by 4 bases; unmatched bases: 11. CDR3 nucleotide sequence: TGTGCCAGCAGCGTAACCGGGACAGGGGGCGGAAGTAATGAAAAACTGTTTTTT. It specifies CASSVTGTGGGSNEKLFF.

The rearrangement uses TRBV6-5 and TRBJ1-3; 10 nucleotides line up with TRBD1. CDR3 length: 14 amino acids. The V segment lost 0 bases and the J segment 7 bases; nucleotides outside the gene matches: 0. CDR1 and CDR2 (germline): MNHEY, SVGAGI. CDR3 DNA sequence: TGTGCCAGCAGTTACTCGGGACAGGGGAACACCATATATTTT. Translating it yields CASSYSGQGNTIYF.